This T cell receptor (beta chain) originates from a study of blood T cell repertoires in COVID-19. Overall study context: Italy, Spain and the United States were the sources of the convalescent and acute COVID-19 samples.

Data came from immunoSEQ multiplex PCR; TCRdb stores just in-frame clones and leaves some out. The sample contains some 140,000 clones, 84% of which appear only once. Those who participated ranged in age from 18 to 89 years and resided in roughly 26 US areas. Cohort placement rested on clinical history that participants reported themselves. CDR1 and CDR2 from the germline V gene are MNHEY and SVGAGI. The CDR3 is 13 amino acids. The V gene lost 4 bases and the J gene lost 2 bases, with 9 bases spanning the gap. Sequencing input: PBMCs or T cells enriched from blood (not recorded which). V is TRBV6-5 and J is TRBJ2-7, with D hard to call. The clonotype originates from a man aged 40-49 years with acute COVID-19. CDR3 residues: CASSSSVPYEQYF. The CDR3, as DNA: TGTGCCAGCAGTTCGTCAGTCCCCTACGAGCAGTACTTC.